What follows is one T cell receptor (beta chain) and its context. Its antigen is unknown. One end of the junction is discordant with germline, which a read error may explain. According to the study, genomic DNA was the template for TCR beta VDJ and CDR3 profiling. TCRdb fed the reads into MiXCR, producing one record per CDR3 protein. The sample holds fewer than 250,000 distinct CDR3 sequences; around half are singletons and the top ten take 7% to 9.5%. The sample is drawn from a study of CD8+CD57+ T cells in acquired aplastic anemia. Looking at the study overall: CD4+ and CD8+ cells, once sorted, gave DNA averaging about 3 ug.

Before being chosen for sequencing, patients had shown CD8+CD57+ cell expansion by flow cytometry. CDR1 and CDR2 (germline): SNHLY, FYNNEI. The CDR3 length is 15 residues. Findings of the study overall: Sharing between patients and controls was observed for twenty-nine CD8+ CDR3 sequences.

Sequencing was performed on sorted CD4+, CD8+, or CD8+CD57+ T cells (not recorded which) from PBMCs. The genes are TRBV2 and TRBJ2-1; 13 bases line up with TRBD2. The receptor was derived from a human donor with aplastic anemia. Here the CDR3 reads CASSDRLAGGNEQLF. The CDR3 DNA sequence: TGTGCCAGCAGTGATAGACTAGCGGGAGGCAATGAGCAGCTCTTC.